The 28 T cell receptor beta chains presented below share a single source sample, sequenced in a study of shared clonotypes between healthy human individuals. Sequencing was performed with immunoSEQ multiplex PCR; in TCRdb, only in-frame clones are kept and a portion is missing. The repertoire holds around 510,000 clones, with around 95% as singletons. Specimen: naive CD4+ T cells sorted from blood. Subset noted: CD45RA+ positively selected. All receptors come from a woman aged 30 to 39 in good health.

The chain is built from TRBV18 and TRBJ2-5, with D perhaps given as TRBD1 or TRBD2 (5 bases each). The germline V gene encodes CDR1 KGHSH and CDR2 LQKENI. This CDR3 comprises 13 residues. Trimming took off 3 bases at V and 3 bases at J, with 8 bases between the two ends. The CDR3 region is CASSPGAKETQYF. DNA of the CDR3: TGTGCCAGCTCACCCGGGGCAAAAGAGACCCAGTACTTC.

The chain employs TRBV15 and TRBJ2-7, with D perhaps matching TRBD2 (6 bases). CDR3 length: 16 amino acids. Trimming took off 5 bases at V and 0 bases at J, with 17 bases between the two ends. CDR1 is LNHNV, CDR2 YYDKDF, per germline (reference sequence). The CDR3 sequence is CATSPRGTLSSYEQYF. CDR3 sequence (DNA): TGTGCCACCAGCCCCCGCGGGACCCTCAGCTCCTACGAGCAGTACTTC.

The rearrangement links TRBV2 to TRBJ2-7; 9 nucleotides line up with TRBD2. The CDR3 loop spans 15 amino acids. Germline V gene data show CDR1 as SNHLY and CDR2 as FYNNEI. V trimming: 6 bases; J trimming: 7 bases; junction bases outside the gene matches: 13. The CDR3 here is CASRMGIAGVVEQYF. The CDR3 bases are TGTGCCAGCAGGATGGGAATAGCGGGAGTCGTGGAGCAGTACTTC.

The chain joins TRBV28 to TRBJ2-2; 9 bases are shared with TRBD1. V lost 3 bases, J lost 7 bases, and 9 bases stayed unmatched. CDR1 MDHEN and CDR2 SYDVKM come from the germline V gene. The CDR3 has 16 amino acids. CDR3 sequence reads: CASSFSFDRGFGELFF. CDR3 DNA: TGTGCCAGCAGTTTTAGTTTCGACAGGGGGTTCGGGGAGCTGTTTTTT.

This clone was seen a handful of times. The V call is TRBV2, the J call TRBJ1-2; D ambiguous. The CDR3 contains 13 residues. V lost 3 bases, J lost 2 bases, and 7 bases lay in between. Germline loops: CDR1 SNHLY, CDR2 FYNNEI. CDR3 loop: CASSEVRNYGYTF. The CDR3 coding sequence is TGTGCCAGCAGTGAGGTCAGGAACTATGGCTACACCTTC.

The rearrangement uses TRBV5-1 and TRBJ2-6; D possibly corresponds to TRBD1 (6 bases). CDR3 length equals 16 residues. Germline CDR1 reads SGHRS; CDR2 reads YFSETQ. The V gene lost 4 bases and the J gene lost 2 bases, with 13 bases spanning the gap. This chain's CDR3 is CASSTNRETGANVLTF. Here the CDR3 DNA reads TGCGCCAGCAGCACGAACAGGGAAACTGGGGCCAACGTCCTGACTTTC.

The chain carries TRBV5-4 and TRBJ2-2; a weak D match, TRBD1 (7 bases). Germline-derived CDR1 and CDR2 are SGHNT and YYREEE (reference sequence). Trimming stripped 4 bases from V and 1 base from J, with 14 bases between. There are 16 residues in the CDR3. The CDR3 loop reads CASSPNRGLNTGELFF. The CDR3 DNA sequence: TGTGCCAGCAGCCCCAACAGGGGACTGAACACCGGGGAGCTGTTTTTT.

J is TRBJ1-1 and V is TRBV19; no clear D. CDR1 and CDR2 from the germline V gene are LNHDA and SQIVND (reference sequence). This CDR3 is 14 amino acids long. Trimming took off 3 bases at V and 1 base at J, with 9 bases between the two ends. The CDR3 bases are TGTGCCAGTAGTATCATCTCGTCGAACACTGAAGCTTTCTTT. Its protein product is CASSIISSNTEAFF.

The sample holds a few counts of this clone. V usage is TRBV29-1 and J usage is TRBJ2-2; no clear D gene. The CDR3 is 12 residues long. Germline assignment: CDR1 SQVTM and CDR2 ANQGSEA. Deletions cut 0 bases from V and 6 bases from J, with 5 bases between. In nucleotides, the CDR3 is TGCAGCGTTGAAGAGCCCGCCGGGGAGCTGTTTTTT. Amino acid sequence: CSVEEPAGELFF.

The rearrangement uses TRBV12-5 and TRBJ2-1; D gene unclear. The V gene's germline CDR1 is LGHNT and CDR2 FRNRAP. The CDR3 has 15 amino acids. V was shortened by 2 bases and J by 8 bases, with 16 bases between the two germline ends. The CDR3 DNA reads TGTGCTAGTGGTTTGTCCCTGGGTGCGAATGATGAGCAGTTCTTC. Protein sequence: CASGLSLGANDEQFF.

The rearrangement uses TRBV2 and TRBJ2-4, with D perhaps matching TRBD2 (5 bases). The CDR3 consists of 11 residues. With 2 bases removed from V and 11 bases from J, the gap between germline ends came to 7 bases. In germline, CDR1 is SNHLY, CDR2 FYNNEI. The DNA for the CDR3 is TGTGCCAGCAGTGAATCCGGGGTTCAGTACTTC. Translated: CASSESGVQYF.

V and J are TRBV19 and TRBJ1-3, with TRBD1 identical over 7 bases. V lost 5 bases to trimming and J lost 5 bases; unmatched junction nucleotides: 18. Germline CDR1 reads LNHDA; CDR2 reads SQIVND (reference sequence). The CDR3 is made up of 18 amino acids. CDR3 protein: CASSSPRQGLSSRNTIYF. As DNA, the CDR3 is TGTGCCAGTAGTTCCCCCCGACAGGGTTTATCTTCCAGAAACACCATATATTTT.

The chain is built from TRBV7-8 and TRBJ1-1; D gene unclear. Looked up from germline, CDR1 is SGHVS and CDR2 is FQNEAQ. This CDR3 comprises 15 residues. V lost 5 bases and J lost 0, with 13 bases in between. The CDR3 coding sequence is TGTGCCAGCAGCGGACCTCCGTGGGTGAACACTGAAGCTTTCTTT. It encodes CASSGPPWVNTEAFF.

The chain has TRBV28 and TRBJ1-1; 7 nucleotides line up with TRBD1. V lost 3 bases, J lost 0 bases, and 7 bases stayed unmatched. This CDR3 spans 16 amino acids. Germline V lookup: CDR1 MDHEN, CDR2 SYDVKM. This CDR3 is CASSFFDRVLNTEAFF. CDR3 DNA: TGTGCCAGCAGTTTCTTTGACAGGGTCTTGAACACTGAAGCTTTCTTT.

The chain joins TRBV19 to TRBJ1-3; no reliable D call. Germline values: CDR1 LNHDA, CDR2 SQIVND (reference sequence). Trimming shortened V by 5 bases and J by 1 base, and 9 bases separated the two germline ends. The CDR3 extends over 14 amino acids. The CDR3 region has the DNA TGTGCCAGTAGTCGACCCATATCTGGAAACACCATATATTTT. Protein product: CASSRPISGNTIYF.

The chain couples TRBV11-2 to TRBJ2-1; 8 bases fit TRBD2. The CDR3 consists of 16 residues. V was clipped by 1 base and J by 4 bases; unmatched bases: 6. Germline V lookup: CDR1 SGHAT, CDR2 FQNNGV. DNA of the CDR3: TGTGCCAGCAGCTTAGTACGACTAGCGACTTACAATGAGCAGTTCTTC. Translation gives CASSLVRLATYNEQFF.

The gene calls are TRBV5-1 and TRBJ2-5; possibly TRBD1 or TRBD2 for D (5 bases each). CDR3 size: 15 residues. V lost 4 bases, J lost 2 bases, and 15 bases lay in between. CDR1 and CDR2 from the germline V gene are SGHRS and YFSETQ. The CDR3 here is CASSNHGTKQETQYF. Written as DNA, the CDR3 is TGCGCCAGCAGCAACCACGGGACGAAGCAAGAGACCCAGTACTTC.

The chain is built from TRBV5-4 and TRBJ1-3; D gene ambiguous. Looked up from germline, CDR1 is SGHNT and CDR2 is YYREEE (reference sequence). This CDR3 contains 15 residues. V lost 4 bases and J 0 bases, leaving 11 bases between the germline ends. The CDR3 DNA reads as TGTGCCAGCAGCGAGGGAGGGTTCTCTGGAAACACCATATATTTT. Its translation: CASSEGGFSGNTIYF.

The chain joins TRBV5-4 to TRBJ2-2, with 9 bases aligning to TRBD2. Germline lookup yields CDR1 SGHNT and CDR2 YYREEE (reference sequence). This CDR3 comprises 17 residues. The junction had 9 bases not matched to a gene; V was cut back by 1 base and J by 5 bases. As DNA, the CDR3 is TGTGCCAGCAGCTTGAGGTCACTAGCGGGTGGTACCGGGGAGCTGTTTTTT. Translating gives CASSLRSLAGGTGELFF.

The rearrangement joins TRBV20-1 to TRBJ2-1, with D tentatively TRBD2 (6 bases). CDR1 is DFQATT, CDR2 SNEGSKA, per germline (reference sequence). CDR3 length equals 11 residues. The ends were cut back, 3 bases at V and 12 bases at J, with 12 bases in the middle. CDR3 coding DNA: TGCAGTGCTAGCGGGAGCGGTGGGCAGTTCTTC. Protein sequence: CSASGSGGQFF.

The V call is TRBV29-1, the J call TRBJ2-3; 7 bases are shared with TRBD2. The J segment lost 8 bases and the V segment lost 4 bases, leaving 12 bases of the junction unmatched. The CDR3 is made up of 14 amino acids. Germline assignment: CDR1 SQVTM and CDR2 ANQGSEA. DNA of the CDR3: TGCAGCGTTGCTCGGCTAGCGGAAATTGCTACGCAGTATTTT. Its protein is CSVARLAEIATQYF.

This chain's CDR3 is CASSIGGRYGYTF. CDR3 DNA sequence: TGTGCCAGCAGTATTGGTGGGCGCTATGGCTACACCTTC. The rearrangement joins TRBV28 to TRBJ1-2; no clear D. Germline assignment: CDR1 MDHEN and CDR2 SYDVKM. This CDR3 contains 13 residues. The ends were cut back, 5 bases at V and 4 bases at J, with 11 bases in the middle.

This sequence joins TRBV5-1 and TRBJ2-3, with 8 bases matching TRBD2. Unmatched junction bases numbered 10, after V lost 6 bases and J lost 4 bases. The CDR3 covers 15 residues. Germline assignment: CDR1 SGHRS and CDR2 YFSETQ. Here the CDR3 reads CASTQSSGTADTQYF. CDR3 bases: TGCGCCAGCACCCAAAGTAGCGGGACGGCAGATACGCAGTATTTT.

The chain couples TRBV7-2 to TRBJ1-5; D gene uncertain. CDR1 and CDR2 (germline): SGHTA, FQGNSA. V was cut by 1 base and J by 0 bases, with 4 bases left in between. The CDR3 extends over 14 amino acids. CDR3 nucleotides: TGTGCCAGCAGCTTAGTAAATAGCAATCAGCCCCAGCATTTT. This translates into CASSLVNSNQPQHF.

The rearrangement links TRBV30 to TRBJ2-7, with 10 bases lining up with TRBD2. The CDR3 is 13 residues long. The V gene end was trimmed by 3 bases and the J gene end by 6 bases; junction bases not matched to a gene: 5. The germline gives CDR1 GTSNPN, CDR2 SVGIG (reference sequence). CDR3 DNA: TGTGCCTGGAGGCTAGCGGGAGTTTCCGAGCAGTACTTC. Encoded protein: CAWRLAGVSEQYF.

In nucleotides, the CDR3 is TGTGCCAGCAGCTTAGCCAGGGGCCAGCCCTACGAGCAGTACTTC. The encoded protein is CASSLARGQPYEQYF. V gene TRBV11-2 combines with J gene TRBJ2-7; TRBD1 might be the D (6 bases). The CDR3 is made up of 15 amino acids. Germline V gene data show CDR1 as SGHAT and CDR2 as FQNNGV. Trimming took off 1 base at V and 2 bases at J, with 12 bases between the two ends.

The V gene is TRBV4-1, the J gene TRBJ1-5, with a weak D call TRBD1 (6 bases). This CDR3 has 13 residues. Germline assignment: CDR1 MGHRA and CDR2 YSYEKL. V lost 5 bases to trimming and J lost 1 base, with 6 bases between them. Here the CDR3 reads CASSGGSNQPQHF. CDR3 nucleotide sequence: TGCGCCAGCAGCGGGGGCAGCAATCAGCCCCAGCATTTT.

A note on this clone: Other DNA sequences in this sample translate to the same CDR3. V and J are TRBV18 and TRBJ1-1, with TRBD1 as a possible D gene (5 bases). CDR3 length equals 14 residues. With 3 bases removed from V and 0 bases from J, the gap between germline ends came to 8 bases. The germline V gene encodes CDR1 KGHSH and CDR2 LQKENI. The CDR3 DNA reads as TGTGCCAGCTCACCGACAGCTATGAACACTGAAGCTTTCTTT. Amino acids: CASSPTAMNTEAFF.